The 6 T cell receptor beta chains given below trace back to one sample, sequenced in a study of T cell repertoires in aging, cancer and after chemotherapy. TRB rearrangements spanning V, D and J were amplified using mixed TRB-A/B primers. TCRdb used MiXCR to reprocess the multiplex PCR reads, holding one entry per CDR3 protein. Here the sample spans around 4,600 distinct CDR3 sequences, roughly 30% being singletons. TCR beta rearrangements were amplified from peripheral blood genomic DNA. Sequencing used blood. These receptors were taken from a human donor in good health.

The V and J genes are TRBV5-1 and TRBJ1-2; perhaps TRBD1 as D (6 bases). This CDR3 has 15 amino acids. Germline loops: CDR1 SGHRS, CDR2 YFSETQ. Trimming shortened V by 0 bases and J by 7 bases, and 16 bases separated the two germline ends. The CDR3, as DNA: TGCGCCAGCAGCTTGGTCGGGGGGCGTCGGGGTGGCTACACCTTC. It specifies CASSLVGGRRGGYTF.

Regarding this clonotype: A much bigger clone sits one base away, suggesting this may be a read error. The CDR3 does not close with the conserved phenylalanine or tryptophan, likely indicating a read error. This chain joins TRBV6-5 and TRBJ2-3; 7 nucleotides align to TRBD2. The CDR3 loop spans 13 amino acids. Per germline, CDR1 MNHEY and CDR2 SVGAGI. The ends lost 6 bases at V and 4 bases at J; junction bases unmatched: 4. The CDR3: CASSKRGADTQYS. CDR3 nucleotides: TGTGCCAGCAGCAAGCGGGGCGCAGATACGCAGTATTCT.

By proportion, this clonotype is large. The chain uses TRBV6-5 and TRBJ2-3; D gene ambiguous. The V end lost 6 bases, the J end lost 6 bases, and 7 bases lay between the germline ends. CDR3 length: 11 amino acids. The germline V gene encodes CDR1 MNHEY and CDR2 SVGAGI. The DNA of the CDR3 is TGTGCCAGCAGAATACTGGATACGCAGTATTTT. As protein: CASRILDTQYF.

This chain links TRBV6-6 with TRBJ1-2; no clear D. The ends were cut back, 5 bases at V and 0 bases at J, with 16 bases in the middle. CDR1 MNHNY and CDR2 SVGAGI come from the germline V gene (reference sequence). The CDR3 is 16 residues long. The CDR3, as DNA: TGTGCCAGCAGTATAACAGCCCTGACAACTAACTATGGCTACACCTTC. The encoded protein is CASSITALTTNYGYTF.

This clonotype was recorded only once. A clone one base away is much larger, so this may be a read error. J is TRBJ1-1 and V is TRBV29-1; D is unclear. Germline CDR1 and CDR2: SQVTM and ANQGSEA. Trimming cost V 4 bases and J 3 bases, with 6 bases left between them. CDR3 length equals 11 residues. For the CDR3, the DNA is TGCAGCGTTGGGCGGTACACTGAAGCTTTCTTT. This codes for CSVGRYTEAFF. The complete variable domain, with remaining parts taken from reference TRBV29-1 and TRBJ1-1, reads SAVISQKPSRDICQRGTSLTIQCQVDSQVTMMFWYRQQPGQSLTLIATANQGSEATYESGFVIDKFPISRPNLTFSTLTVSNMSPEDSSIYLCSVGRYTEAFFGQGTRLTVV.

The sample holds a few counts of this clonotype. V usage is TRBV19 and J usage is TRBJ1-2; possible D gene TRBD1, 5 bases. This CDR3 region has 16 residues. Germline V gives CDR1 LNHDA, CDR2 SQIVND (reference sequence). V lost 2 bases and J lost 3, with 16 bases in between. In DNA form, the CDR3 reads TGTGCCAGTAGTATATTTGGTGGGAACAGGTACTATGGCTACACCTTC. Translated: CASSIFGGNRYYGYTF.